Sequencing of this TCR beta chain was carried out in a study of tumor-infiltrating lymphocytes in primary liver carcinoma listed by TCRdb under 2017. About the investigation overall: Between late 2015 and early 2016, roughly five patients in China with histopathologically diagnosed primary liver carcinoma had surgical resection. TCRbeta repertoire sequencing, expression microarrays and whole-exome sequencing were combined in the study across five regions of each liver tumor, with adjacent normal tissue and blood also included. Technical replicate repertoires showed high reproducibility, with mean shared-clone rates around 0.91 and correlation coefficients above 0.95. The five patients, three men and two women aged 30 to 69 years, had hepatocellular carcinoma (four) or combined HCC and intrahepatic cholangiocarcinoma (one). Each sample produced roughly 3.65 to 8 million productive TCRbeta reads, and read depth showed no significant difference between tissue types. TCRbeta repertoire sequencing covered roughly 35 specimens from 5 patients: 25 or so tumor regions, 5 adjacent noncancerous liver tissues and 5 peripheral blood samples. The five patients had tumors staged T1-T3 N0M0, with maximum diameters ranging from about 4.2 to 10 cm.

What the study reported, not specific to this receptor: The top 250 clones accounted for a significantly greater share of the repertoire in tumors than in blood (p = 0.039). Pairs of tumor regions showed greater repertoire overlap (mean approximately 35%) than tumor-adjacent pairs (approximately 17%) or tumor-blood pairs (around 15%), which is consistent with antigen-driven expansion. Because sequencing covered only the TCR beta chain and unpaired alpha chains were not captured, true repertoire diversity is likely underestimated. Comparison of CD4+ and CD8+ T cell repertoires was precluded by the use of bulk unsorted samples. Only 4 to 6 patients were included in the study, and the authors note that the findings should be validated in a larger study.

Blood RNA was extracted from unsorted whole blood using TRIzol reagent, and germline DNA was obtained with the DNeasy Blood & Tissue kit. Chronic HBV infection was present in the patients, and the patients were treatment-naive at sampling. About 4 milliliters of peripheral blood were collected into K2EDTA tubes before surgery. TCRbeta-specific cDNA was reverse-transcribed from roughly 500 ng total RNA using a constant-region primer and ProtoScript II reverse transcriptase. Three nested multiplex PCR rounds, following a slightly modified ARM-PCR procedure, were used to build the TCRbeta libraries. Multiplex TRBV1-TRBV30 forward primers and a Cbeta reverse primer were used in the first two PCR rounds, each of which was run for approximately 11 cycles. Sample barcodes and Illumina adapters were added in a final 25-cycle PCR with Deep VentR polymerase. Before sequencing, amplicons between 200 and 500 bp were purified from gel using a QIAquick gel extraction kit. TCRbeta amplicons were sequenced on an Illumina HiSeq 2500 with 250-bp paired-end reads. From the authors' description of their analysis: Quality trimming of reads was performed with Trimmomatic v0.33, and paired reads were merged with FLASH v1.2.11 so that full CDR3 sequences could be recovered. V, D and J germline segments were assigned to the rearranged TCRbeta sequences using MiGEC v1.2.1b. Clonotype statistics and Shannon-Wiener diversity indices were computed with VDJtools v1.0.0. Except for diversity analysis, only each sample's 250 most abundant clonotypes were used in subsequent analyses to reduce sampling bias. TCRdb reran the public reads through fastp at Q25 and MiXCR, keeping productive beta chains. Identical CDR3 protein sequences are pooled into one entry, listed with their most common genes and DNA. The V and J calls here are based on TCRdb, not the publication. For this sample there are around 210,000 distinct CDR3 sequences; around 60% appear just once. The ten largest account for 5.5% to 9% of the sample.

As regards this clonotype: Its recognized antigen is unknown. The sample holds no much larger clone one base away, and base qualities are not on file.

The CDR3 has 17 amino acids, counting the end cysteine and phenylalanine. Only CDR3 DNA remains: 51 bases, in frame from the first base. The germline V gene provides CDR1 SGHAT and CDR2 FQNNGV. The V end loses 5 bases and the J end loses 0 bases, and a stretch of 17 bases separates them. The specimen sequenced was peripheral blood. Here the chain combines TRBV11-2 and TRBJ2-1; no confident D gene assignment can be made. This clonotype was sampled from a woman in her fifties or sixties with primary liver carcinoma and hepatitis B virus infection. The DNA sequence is TGTGCCAGCAGCCTTACACCACTGAGGACCTCCTACAATGAGCAGTTCTTC. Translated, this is CASSLTPLRTSYNEQFF. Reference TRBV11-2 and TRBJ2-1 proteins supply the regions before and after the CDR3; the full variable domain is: EAGVAQSPRYKIIEKRQSVAFWCNPISGHATLYWYQQILGQGPKLLIQFQNNGVVDDSQLPKDRFSAERLKGVDSTLKIQPAKLEDSAVYLCASSLTPLRTSYNEQFFGPGTRLTVL.